This T cell receptor beta chain came from a study of blood T cell repertoires in COVID-19. Study details: Sites across the United States, Italy and Spain contributed samples from acute and convalescent COVID-19.

Germline V lookup: CDR1 LNHDA, CDR2 SQIVND (reference sequence). The CDR3 length is 15 residues. Trimming cost V 5 bases and J 5 bases; bases outside gene matches: 4. In the study's own analysis: Reference gene primer amplification gave estimated nucleated cell counts. Profiling relied on immunoSEQ multiplex PCR, and the TCRdb table lists in-frame clones only, not all of them. That table supplies the V and J calls and clone size; D and trimming were determined from the DNA. The data show approximately 85,000 clones, 90% seen once. The TCR was taken from a woman aged 45-60 years in a cohort sampled during active COVID-19. Sequencing was carried out using peripheral blood. V gene TRBV19 combines with J gene TRBJ2-1; 12 bases map to TRBD2. The DNA for the CDR3 is TGTGCCAGTAGTCCACTAGCGGGAGGCCACAATGAGCAGTTCTTC. Residues: CASSPLAGGHNEQFF.